The rows below give T cell receptor beta chains drawn from one sample of a study of T cells in narcolepsy. Some clones are missing from TCRdb's copy, which holds only in-frame ones; the method was immunoSEQ multiplex PCR. The profile shows 25,000 to 35,000 clones, around 74% of them singletons. The sequenced material came from memory (CD45RA-) CD4+ T cells from blood. The source is a human donor in good health. The CDR3 runs from the conserved cysteine through the conserved F or W. Size is omitted from some rows. Given values are once, few, many or a class for expanded clones.

v_gene | abundance | CDR3aa
TRBV7-2 | NA | CASSQNRAQANTGELFF
TRBV28 | NA | CASSLADTQYF
TRBV5-5 | NA | CASSWGRGSGANVLTF
TRBV2 | NA | CASSRRGGDTEAFF
TRBV6-5 | NA | CASKRGASNTEAFF
TRBV5-1 | once | CASTLGDPYQETQYF
TRBV18 | NA | CASSPPTRTDTQYF
TRBV18 | NA | CASSRTGGYEKLFF
TRBV7-6 | NA | CASSLAGLAEEQFF
TRBV9 | once | CASSVVASGYEQYF
TRBV19 | NA | CASSGWASSYNEQFF
TRBV5-1 | NA | CASSPVSTTYEQYF
TRBV6-1 | NA | CASSSRTGPYGYTF
TRBV6-6 | NA | CASRSSGQGGGETQYF
TRBV4-1 | NA | CASSQRGDLSGANVLTF
TRBV6-5 | NA | CASSSMISSYEQYF
TRBV5-4 | NA | CASRSGGVSGGSGNTIYF
TRBV4-1 | NA | CASSQGTGLKGPQHF
TRBV25-1 | NA | CASSTRQGTDGYTF
TRBV28 | few | CASSPDQWGGKLFF
TRBV15 | NA | CATSRDRRGNQPQHF
TRBV2 | NA | CASSAAGPGYTF
TRBV5-1 | NA | CASSIRGQSRAYEQYF
TRBV4-1 | NA | CASSQGGVTKRANVLTF
TRBV11-3 | NA | CASSLDTNEKAFF
TRBV7-3 | NA | CASSFGRRSTDTQYF
TRBV11-1 | NA | CASSLGAGYEQYF
TRBV5-1 | NA | CASSLSTASNTEAFF
TRBV28 | NA | CASSLGSGAKNIQYF
TRBV29-1 | NA | CSVRAGEITDTQYF
TRBV10-3 | few | CAISGRANEQFF
TRBV6-5 | few | CASRLGRGASYEQYF
TRBV11-2 | NA | CASSLVTLDTQYF
TRBV7-3 | NA | CASSRDRGGTEAFF
TRBV10-3 | once | CAISERQGDGYTF
TRBV4-3 | NA | CASSQIYGGSTDTQYF
TRBV7-9 | NA | CASSPGQPGANVLTF
TRBV27 | NA | CASSPIGYTEAFF
TRBV6-1 | NA | CASSRTDTQYF
TRBV4-3 | NA | CASSLSLAGAYEQYF
TRBV19 | NA | CASSIRVQNTEAFF
TRBV7-9 | few | CASSLASGTGDEKLFF
TRBV9 | NA | CASSVVGRSLTDTQYF
TRBV7-2 | NA | CASSYGQGFGNEQFF
TRBV14 | once | CASSQVMTGGGEQYF
TRBV25-1 | NA | CASSGYEQYF
TRBV28 | NA | CASHPLTVLFASGANVLTF
TRBV30 | NA | CAWESSYNSPLHF
TRBV6-1 | NA | CASSESGQHLYEQYF
TRBV7-2 | few | CASSLQRGAYEQYF
TRBV10-3 | few | CAISESAYEQYF
TRBV29-1 | NA | CSVRGTSKNIQYF
TRBV29-1 | NA | CSAKEKGGNQPQHF
TRBV6-1 | NA | CAGQPNRDSFYEQYF
TRBV28 | few | CASRDRGWQPQHF
TRBV7-2 | NA | CASSPRASQRETQYF
TRBV7-2 | NA | CATSWGGNTEAFF
TRBV14 | NA | CASSQSRHNEQFF
TRBV5-5 | medium-sized | CASSLWGDTEAFF
TRBV6-1 | NA | CASSEAGTASYEQYF